The 13 T cell receptor beta chains below all came from one sample that was sequenced in a study of post-analysis software for immune sequencing data. General observations from the study: Patients carried several TRBV segments more frequently than controls did, and TRBV5-6, TRBV5-1 and TRBV20-1 were among them.

Unique molecular identifiers had been added to the TCR beta cDNA libraries. Using its own MiXCR run on the PCR reads, TCRdb lists one record per CDR3 protein. The data contain about 820,000 distinct CDR3 sequences, approximately 53% of them singletons. Their antigens are not known. The sample was blood. The receptors here all came from a girl aged 5-17 years with multiple sclerosis.

This clonotype was counted a few times. The CDR3 region has the DNA TGTGCCATCAGTGTGCTGGCCGGGGGGCCCGACTATGGCTACACCTTC. Protein product: CAISVLAGGPDYGYTF. The chain links TRBV10-3 to TRBJ1-2, with a possible D match to TRBD1 (6 bases). The germline V gene has CDR1 ENHRY and CDR2 SYGVKD. V was pared by 4 bases and J by 3 bases, with 18 bases between. The CDR3 loop spans 16 amino acids.

This chain links TRBV4-1 with TRBJ2-7, with 8 nucleotides matching TRBD2. Trimming cost V 0 bases and J 4 bases; bases outside gene matches: 8. The germline V gene has CDR1 MGHRA and CDR2 YSYEKL. This CDR3 has 16 amino acids. CDR3 in DNA: TGCGCCAGCAGCCAAGATCCCAGCGGGAGCGGGTACGAGCAGTACTTC. It yields the protein CASSQDPSGSGYEQYF.

The V and J genes are TRBV4-1 and TRBJ2-7; perhaps D is TRBD1 or TRBD2 (5 bases each). The DNA end favors TRBJ2-5, so the J call may be wrong. Germline CDR1 and CDR2: MGHRA and YSYEKL. CDR3 length: 15 amino acids. The CDR3 spells CASSQSEGMGETQYF. Written as DNA, the CDR3 is TGCGCCAGCAGCCAGTCTGAGGGGATGGGAGAGACCCAGTACTTC.

This clonotype was observed a handful of times. This chain uses TRBV7-2 with TRBJ2-1, with TRBD2 matching 12 bases. The germline gives CDR1 SGHTA, CDR2 FQGNSA. CDR3 length: 15 residues. V lost 5 bases, J lost 5 bases, and 4 bases stayed unmatched. The CDR3 DNA follows: TGTGCCAGCAGCCCACGGACTAGCGGGAACAATGAGCAGTTCTTC. Translation gives CASSPRTSGNNEQFF. The complete variable domain, with remaining parts taken from reference TRBV7-2 and TRBJ2-1, reads GAGVSQSPSNKVTEKGKDVELRCDPISGHTALYWYRQSLGQGLEFLIYFQGNSAPDKSGLPSDRFSAERTGGSVSTLTIQRTQQEDSAVYLCASSPRTSGNNEQFFGPGTRLTVL.

J is TRBJ2-3 and V is TRBV5-1; 11 nucleotides agree with TRBD2. Losses at the gene ends were 5 bases for V and 4 bases for J; bases not matched to a gene: 9. CDR1 SGHRS and CDR2 YFSETQ come from the germline V gene. CDR3 length: 16 amino acids. The CDR3 nucleotides are TGCGCCAGCAGTACTACCACTAGCGGGGGACCAGATACGCAGTATTTT. Encoded protein: CASSTTTSGGPDTQYF. Complete variable domain (other parts from reference TRBV5-1 and TRBJ2-3): KAGVTQTPRYLIKTRGQQVTLSCSPISGHRSVSWYQQTPGQGLQFLFEYFSETQRNKGNFPGRFSGRQFSNSRSEMNVSTLELGDSALYLCASSTTTSGGPDTQYFGPGTRLTVL.

This chain links TRBV20-1 with TRBJ2-5; 11 bases line up with TRBD2. In germline, CDR1 is DFQATT, CDR2 SNEGSKA (reference sequence). The V segment lost 3 bases and the J segment 7 bases; nucleotides outside the gene matches: 10. CDR3 length: 15 amino acids. As DNA, the CDR3 is TGCAGTGCTAGGGCGTTAGCGGGAGGGCCGGGGACCCAGTACTTC. It translates to CSARALAGGPGTQYF.

The V gene is TRBV21-1, the J gene TRBJ2-3; no check of the table's D call, TRBD1, against the DNA was made. TRBV21-1 is an annotated pseudogene. The CDR3 has 13 residues. CDR3: CASSGRGSDTQYF. The CDR3 bases are TGTGCCAGCAGCGGGCGGGGGTCGGATACGCAGTATTTT.

The J gene is TRBJ2-1, the V gene TRBV5-1, with 9 bases that match TRBD2. J lost 7 bases, V lost 2 bases, and 7 bases had no gene match. Germline CDR1 SGHRS, CDR2 YFSETQ. This CDR3 has 15 residues. The CDR3 region is CASSFSAGGQNEQFF. DNA of the CDR3: TGCGCCAGCAGCTTCTCGGCGGGGGGGCAAAATGAGCAGTTCTTC.

The chain recombines TRBV7-2 with TRBJ2-7, with D perhaps matching TRBD2 (6 bases). CDR1 and CDR2 (germline): SGHTA, FQGNSA. The CDR3 has 16 residues. V lost 5 bases and J 2 bases, leaving 19 bases between the germline ends. The CDR3 coding sequence is TGTGCCAGCAGCGCGGGGCTAGTCGGTAACCCCTACGAGCAGTACTTC. It yields the protein CASSAGLVGNPYEQYF.

V is TRBV12-3 or TRBV12-4 and J is TRBJ1-4; D uncertain. This CDR3 has 14 residues. Trimming left V 3 bases short and J 0 bases short, with 5 bases between. This chain's CDR3 is CASSFGTTNEKLFF. The CDR3 DNA reads TGTGCCAGCAGTTTCGGAACAACTAATGAAAAACTGTTTTTT.

A single count supports this clonotype. CDR3 amino acids: CAIRPRTSGGEQYF. In DNA form, the CDR3 reads TGTGCCATCAGACCTCGGACTAGCGGGGGCGAGCAGTACTTC. The chain uses TRBV10-3 and TRBJ2-7; TRBD2 matches 13 bases. CDR1 is ENHRY and CDR2 is SYGVKD in the germline V gene. Trimming took 6 bases from V and 6 from J; bases not matched to a gene: 5. The CDR3 contains 14 residues.

On this clonotype: One junction end disagrees with the germline gene, perhaps due to a read error. The chain carries TRBV6-1 and TRBJ2-5; possibly TRBD1 for D (6 bases). The end of the DNA aligns better with TRBJ2-7, so the J call may be wrong. Germline CDR1 MNHNS, CDR2 SASEGT. The CDR3 is 13 residues long. The CDR3 DNA follows: TGTGCCATCAGTAGACAGGACCCCTACGAGCAGTACTTC. This sequence encodes CAISRQDPYEQYF.

This chain joins TRBV7-3 and TRBJ2-3; perhaps D is TRBD1 or TRBD2 (5 bases each). The CDR3 sequence is 16 residues long. The V end lost 2 bases, the J end lost 2 bases, and 14 bases lay between the germline ends. Per the germline V gene, CDR1 is SGHTA and CDR2 is FQGTGA. CDR3 loop: CASSLVFGGTTDTQYF. CDR3 bases: TGTGCCAGCAGCTTAGTTTTCGGTGGGACCACAGATACGCAGTATTTT.